The 32 T cell receptor beta chains given below trace back to one sample, sequenced in a study of shared clonotypes between healthy human individuals. CD8 cells classed as naive were CD45RO-negative and positively selected for CCR7, excluding terminally differentiated effector memory CD45RA+ cells. This table comes from immunoSEQ multiplex PCR, and its TCRdb copy is limited to in-frame clones, with some not included. Found here are some 1,900,000 clones, approximately 95% of them singletons; the top ten hold 1.2%. The sequenced sample was naive CD8+ T cells sorted from blood. These receptors all stem from a young man in good health.

This chain joins TRBV2 and TRBJ1-2; no definite D call. CDR3 length equals 14 residues. V gave up 2 bases and J gave up 0 bases, with 7 bases separating them. Germline CDR1 reads SNHLY; CDR2 reads FYNNEI. The CDR3 sequence is CASSERQANYGYTF. DNA for the CDR3: TGTGCCAGCAGTGAACGGCAAGCTAACTATGGCTACACCTTC.

This chain joins TRBV30 and TRBJ2-2, with D unclear. Germline CDR1 and CDR2: GTSNPN and SVGIG (reference sequence). The CDR3 sequence is 13 residues long. V gave up 0 bases and J gave up 4 bases, with 6 bases separating them. The CDR3, as DNA: TGTGCCTGGAGTGTTAACCCCACCGGGGAGCTGTTTTTT. Protein product: CAWSVNPTGELFF.

The genes are TRBV7-6 and TRBJ2-3; 9 positions match TRBD2. With V trimmed by 5 bases and J by 5 bases, 11 bases remained unmatched. This CDR3 has 16 amino acids. Looked up from germline, CDR1 is SGHVS and CDR2 is FNYEAQ. The CDR3 here is CASSPGAAGGLDTQYF. The CDR3 nucleotides read TGTGCCAGCAGCCCAGGGGCAGCGGGGGGCCTAGATACGCAGTATTTT.

The chain is built from TRBV7-6 and TRBJ2-7, with D perhaps matching TRBD1 or TRBD2 (6 bases each). The ends were cut back, 4 bases at V and 6 bases at J, with 19 bases in the middle. The V gene's germline CDR1 is SGHVS and CDR2 FNYEAQ. CDR3 length equals 15 residues. In DNA form, the CDR3 reads TGTGCCAGCAGCTCACCGGGGGCAGGGAGGTCCGAGCAGTACTTC. This sequence encodes CASSSPGAGRSEQYF.

The V gene is TRBV7-9, the J gene TRBJ2-1; D gene ambiguous. V shed 5 bases and J shed 4 bases, with 15 bases lying between them. In germline, CDR1 is SEHNR, CDR2 FQNEAQ (reference sequence). This CDR3 has 15 amino acids. The CDR3 nucleotides read TGTGCCAGCAGCGACCTTATGAAGAATTACAATGAGCAGTTCTTC. It specifies CASSDLMKNYNEQFF.

J is TRBJ2-7 and V is TRBV7-9; D is undetermined. The CDR3 runs to 12 residues. Germline V lookup: CDR1 SEHNR, CDR2 FQNEAQ (reference sequence). The V end was cut by 4 bases, the J end by 4 bases, with 8 bases between. DNA for the CDR3: TGTGCCAGCAGCTCCCAGTTGTACGAGCAGTACTTC. The encoded protein is CASSSQLYEQYF.

The chain links TRBV5-6 to TRBJ2-3, with 9 bases fitting TRBD1. The V gene end was trimmed by 4 bases and the J gene end by 0 bases; junction bases not matched to a gene: 12. Germline assignment: CDR1 SGHDT and CDR2 YYEEEE. The CDR3 extends over 18 amino acids. The CDR3 sequence is CASSPAPGQGTSTDTQYF. In DNA form, the CDR3 reads TGTGCCAGCAGCCCGGCGCCGGGACAGGGTACTAGCACAGATACGCAGTATTTT.

The chain is built from TRBV5-4 and TRBJ1-3, with a tentative D call TRBD1 (5 bases). V was pared by 3 bases and J by 2 bases, with 21 bases between. Germline lookup yields CDR1 SGHNT and CDR2 YYREEE (reference sequence). The CDR3 is 18 amino acids. The CDR3 DNA sequence: TGTGCCAGCAGCTCAAGTCGGGAGGGACGGTTTCCTGGAAACACCATATATTTT. It yields the protein CASSSSREGRFPGNTIYF.

The chain uses TRBV4-1 and TRBJ1-4; TRBD1 matches at 10 bases. V lost 4 bases and J lost 7; bases outside the gene matches: 9. This CDR3 has 16 amino acids. Germline CDR1 MGHRA, CDR2 YSYEKL. The CDR3 DNA follows: TGCGCCAGCAGCCCAGAGGTGACAGGGGGCGTTGAAAAACTGTTTTTT. Amino acid sequence: CASSPEVTGGVEKLFF.

V usage is TRBV4-3 and J usage is TRBJ1-3; 7 positions agree with TRBD1. In germline, CDR1 is LGHNA, CDR2 YSLEER. V lost 2 bases, J lost 4 bases, and 5 bases stayed unmatched. The CDR3 has 15 amino acids. CDR3 coding DNA: TGCGCCAGCAGCCAATCGCAGGGGGGAGGAAACACCATATATTTT. Amino acids: CASSQSQGGGNTIYF.

V gene TRBV2 combines with J gene TRBJ1-3; D not certain. CDR1 and CDR2 (germline): SNHLY, FYNNEI. Trimming removed 6 bases from V and 1 base from J, with 16 bases in between. The CDR3 runs to 16 residues. Here the CDR3 DNA reads TGTGCCAGCAGCGAGGATTCGGAGGGTTCTGGAAACACCATATATTTT. Translated: CASSEDSEGSGNTIYF. Drawing the rest from reference TRBV2 and TRBJ1-3, the complete variable domain is EPEVTQTPSHQVTQMGQEVILRCVPISNHLYFYWYRQILGQKVEFLVSFYNNEISEKSEIFDDQFSVERPDGSNFTLKIRSTKLEDSAMYFCASSEDSEGSGNTIYFGEGSWLTVV.

The chain joins TRBV9 to TRBJ2-2; 7 bases are a match to TRBD2. V trimming: 7 bases; J trimming: 4 bases; junction bases outside the gene matches: 4. Germline CDR1 is SGDLS and CDR2 is YYNGEE. This CDR3 has 13 residues. The CDR3 is CASCPGGTGELFF. The CDR3 DNA sequence: TGTGCCAGCTGTCCGGGGGGCACCGGGGAGCTGTTTTTT.

This chain joins TRBV25-1 and TRBJ2-3; maybe TRBD2 (6 bases). The V end lost 8 bases, the J end lost 13 bases, and 13 bases lay between the germline ends. The germline gives CDR1 MGHDK, CDR2 SYGVNS. CDR3 size: 10 residues. The CDR3 nucleotides read TGTGCCAGCGGGGGGTCTTCGGAGTATTTT. It codes for CASGGSSEYF.

The chain is built from TRBV15 and TRBJ2-7; D might be TRBD2 (5 bases). This CDR3 comprises 15 residues. Germline loops: CDR1 LNHNV, CDR2 YYDKDF (reference sequence). V was pared by 9 bases and J by 5 bases, with 23 bases between. CDR3 protein: CATSPPGTTFHEQYF. The CDR3 DNA reads TGTGCCACTTCTCCTCCGGGAACGACGTTCCACGAGCAGTACTTC.

The chain combines TRBV5-8 with TRBJ1-5; D may be TRBD1 (5 bases). Germline-derived CDR1 and CDR2 are SGHTS and YDEGEE. V was pared by 4 bases and J by 0 bases, with 11 bases between. This CDR3 comprises 15 residues. The CDR3 reads CASSRGFGSNQPQHF. CDR3 in DNA: TGTGCCAGCAGCCGGGGGTTCGGTAGCAATCAGCCCCAGCATTTT. Supplemented by reference TRBV5-8 and TRBJ1-5, the full variable domain reads EAGVTQSPTHLIKTRGQQATLRCSPISGHTSVYWYQQALGLGLQFLLWYDEGEERNRGNFPPRFSGRQFPNYSSELNVNALELEDSALYLCASSRGFGSNQPQHFGDGTRLSIL.

This chain joins TRBV6-1 and TRBJ1-1, with D unresolved. Germline V gene sequence: CDR1 MNHNS, CDR2 SASEGT. The CDR3 is 15 residues long. Between the trimmed V and J ends, which lost 0 bases and 0 bases, there was a span of 8 bases. The DNA of the CDR3 is TGTGCCAGCAGTGAAGCCGCAGCCATGAACACTGAAGCTTTCTTT. It yields the protein CASSEAAAMNTEAFF.

The chain carries TRBV5-4 and TRBJ2-1; a possible D gene is TRBD1 (5 bases). CDR3 size: 14 residues. Looked up from germline, CDR1 is SGHNT and CDR2 is YYREEE (reference sequence). The ends were cut back, 1 base at V and 8 bases at J, with 13 bases in the middle. The CDR3 here is CASSLHSPTDEQFF. CDR3 bases: TGTGCCAGCAGCTTGCATTCCCCGACAGATGAGCAGTTCTTC.

The chain carries TRBV7-9 and TRBJ1-5; unclear D gene. CDR3 length: 14 residues. Per the germline V gene, CDR1 is SEHNR and CDR2 is FQNEAQ (reference sequence). V dropped 3 bases and J dropped 4 bases, with 10 bases sitting between them. The CDR3 spells CASSFSDGNQPQHF. The CDR3 DNA reads TGTGCCAGCAGCTTTAGCGACGGAAATCAGCCCCAGCATTTT.

The chain joins TRBV10-3 to TRBJ2-3; 7 bases align to TRBD1. Germline V gives CDR1 ENHRY, CDR2 SYGVKD. The CDR3 runs to 17 residues. The trim removed 3 bases at V and 5 bases at J, leaving 14 bases unmatched. DNA of the CDR3: TGTGCCATCAGTGACCTGGACAGGTCCCCCTCCGGAGATACGCAGTATTTT. Translated, it gives CAISDLDRSPSGDTQYF.

This sequence joins TRBV7-3 and TRBJ1-1, with 7 bases identical to TRBD1. The CDR3 is 15 residues long. After removal of 5 bases from V and 3 bases from J, the junction contained 9 bases not matched to a gene. Germline V gene lookup returns CDR1 SGHTA and CDR2 FQGTGA. The CDR3 protein is CASSPRQGRDTEAFF. DNA of the CDR3: TGTGCCAGCAGCCCCCGACAGGGTCGGGACACTGAAGCTTTCTTT.

The V call is TRBV28, the J call TRBJ2-5; 16 bases align to TRBD2. The junction had 0 bases not matched to a gene; V was cut back by 5 bases and J by 0 bases. Germline V gene data show CDR1 as MDHEN and CDR2 as SYDVKM. CDR3 size: 16 residues. CDR3 protein: CASSGTSGGDQETQYF. The CDR3 DNA follows: TGTGCCAGCAGTGGGACTAGCGGGGGGGACCAAGAGACCCAGTACTTC.

The rearrangement joins TRBV7-9 to TRBJ2-3; 10 bases match TRBD2. The CDR3 runs to 15 residues. The ends lost 2 bases at V and 4 bases at J; junction bases unmatched: 3. Germline-derived CDR1 and CDR2 are SEHNR and FQNEAQ (reference sequence). This CDR3 reads CASSLRLAGADTQYF. The CDR3 DNA reads as TGTGCCAGCAGCTTACGGCTAGCGGGAGCAGATACGCAGTATTTT.

This chain links TRBV6-1 with TRBJ2-7, with 14 bases that match TRBD2. The V gene's germline CDR1 is MNHNS and CDR2 SASEGT. V dropped 3 bases and J dropped 0; count of bases not matched to a gene: 4. This CDR3 spans 17 amino acids. The CDR3 is CASSEGLAGVSSYEQYF. CDR3 coding DNA: TGTGCCAGCAGTGAGGGACTAGCGGGGGTCAGCTCCTACGAGCAGTACTTC.

The chain combines TRBV7-9 with TRBJ2-7; a weak D match, TRBD2 (5 bases). The germline V and J ends were trimmed by 1 base and 2 bases, with 9 bases remaining between them. The CDR3 consists of 14 residues. Germline CDR1 SEHNR, CDR2 FQNEAQ (reference sequence). CDR3 nucleotide sequence: TGTGCCAGCAGCTTAGGTGAGGGCACCTACGAGCAGTACTTC. Encoded protein: CASSLGEGTYEQYF.

V and J are TRBV4-1 and TRBJ2-7; no firm D call. Germline CDR1 reads MGHRA; CDR2 reads YSYEKL. The ends were cut back, 4 bases at V and 5 bases at J, with 27 bases in the middle. This CDR3 is built from 18 residues. The CDR3, as DNA: TGCGCCAGCAGCCCTGAGTCCCTGACTCAGGTGGTCGGCGACGAGCAGTACTTC. It translates to CASSPESLTQVVGDEQYF.

This chain uses TRBV11-2 with TRBJ1-1; D is possibly TRBD1 (6 bases). The V end was cut by 7 bases, the J end by 5 bases, with 11 bases between. There are 12 residues in the CDR3. The germline CDR1 and CDR2 sequences are SGHAT and FQNNGV. CDR3 sequence reads: CASTRGRTEAFF. The CDR3 DNA reads TGTGCCAGCACCAGGGGCCGGACTGAAGCTTTCTTT.

The chain links TRBV6-6 to TRBJ2-2; TRBD2 agrees at 11 bases. The junction had 2 bases not matched to a gene; V was cut back by 2 bases and J by 6 bases. The CDR3 has 15 residues. The germline gives CDR1 MNHNY, CDR2 SVGAGI (reference sequence). In DNA form, the CDR3 reads TGTGCCAGCAGTTACCTTAGCGGGAGGGCCGGGGAGCTGTTTTTT. Translation: CASSYLSGRAGELFF.

V usage is TRBV2 and J usage is TRBJ2-1; TRBD2 aligns across 9 bases. Trimming cost V 3 bases and J 8 bases; bases outside gene matches: 2. The germline V gene has CDR1 SNHLY and CDR2 FYNNEI. This CDR3 region has 13 residues. CDR3 amino acids: CASSELAGDEQFF. The CDR3, as DNA: TGTGCCAGCAGTGAGTTAGCGGGAGATGAGCAGTTCTTC.

This clone was found once. V usage is TRBV7-9 and J usage is TRBJ2-2, with D unclear. Per the germline V gene, CDR1 is SEHNR and CDR2 is FQNEAQ (reference sequence). The CDR3 runs to 15 residues. Between the trimmed V and J ends, which lost 3 bases and 0 bases, there was a span of 8 bases. The CDR3 sequence: CASSFSAANTGELFF. The CDR3 DNA follows: TGTGCCAGCAGCTTCTCGGCTGCGAACACCGGGGAGCTGTTTTTT.

This sequence joins TRBV19 and TRBJ2-7, with D maybe TRBD2 (6 bases). Germline V CDR1 and CDR2: LNHDA, SQIVND (reference sequence). Deletions cut 3 bases from V and 6 bases from J, with 12 bases between. This CDR3 has 13 amino acids. The CDR3 loop reads CASSIGGGTEQYF. For the CDR3, the DNA is TGTGCCAGTAGTATTGGTGGAGGGACCGAGCAGTACTTC. Full variable domain (rest looked up from reference TRBV19 and TRBJ2-7): DGGITQSPKYLFRKEGQNVTLSCEQNLNHDAMYWYRQDPGQGLRLIYYSQIVNDFQKGDIAEGYSVSREKKESFPLTVTSAQKNPTAFYLCASSIGGGTEQYFGPGTRLTVT.

The chain is built from TRBV13 and TRBJ1-4; D might be TRBD1 (6 bases). Germline assignment: CDR1 PRHDT and CDR2 FYEKMQ (reference sequence). This CDR3 has 15 residues. V was clipped by 5 bases and J by 6 bases, with 16 bases between them. CDR3 sequence reads: CASSPAGATDEKLFF. CDR3 bases: TGTGCCAGCAGCCCCGCAGGGGCGACAGATGAAAAACTGTTTTTT.

The chain links TRBV6-5 to TRBJ2-3; D possibly corresponds to TRBD1 (5 bases). With 4 bases removed from V and 2 bases from J, the gap between germline ends came to 13 bases. This CDR3 comprises 15 residues. Per the germline V gene, CDR1 is MNHEY and CDR2 is SVGAGI. The CDR3 bases are TGTGCCAGCAGTTCAGGGCTTGTTCACACAGATACGCAGTATTTT. Amino acid sequence: CASSSGLVHTDTQYF.